The source of this T cell receptor (beta chain) is a study of blood T cells in healthy people across ages. The germline V and J ends were trimmed by 4 bases and 5 bases, with 12 bases remaining between them. Germline loops: CDR1 ENHRY, CDR2 SYGVKD. CDR3 length: 14 amino acids. The use of a sample-barcoded 5' primer and a J-beta primer mix characterized a second PCR of roughly 6 to 11 cycles. The template-switch adaptor, which had 12 random nucleotides, put a tag on each cDNA molecule. TCRdb recomputed calls from the 5' RACE reads with MiXCR, one row per CDR3 protein. Among 1.5 million to 2 million distinct CDR3 sequences listed, 28% were seen once.

This clonotype was obtained from a woman aged 30 to 39 in good health. The sample comprised blood. This chain joins TRBV10-3 and TRBJ2-1; D may be TRBD1 (5 bases). The CDR3 region has the DNA TGTGCCATCAGTGGTGGGAAGGGGAACAATGAGCAGTTCTTC. Its translation is CAISGGKGNNEQFF.